These T cell receptor beta chains were read from a single sample in a study of blood T cell repertoires in COVID-19. Here immunoSEQ multiplex PCR was the method, and the copy in TCRdb shows in-frame clones only, minus some. The sample includes roughly 300,000 clones, approximately 90% of them seen just once. Sequenced material: PBMCs or T cells enriched from blood (not recorded which). The source of these receptors is a woman aged 25 to 45 who had recovered from COVID-19. Both conserved end residues are part of each CDR3. A D gene is named only where the DNA matches it firmly. Clone size is not always given. Where it is, it says once, few, many or a class for expanded clones.

v_gene,len,d_gene,j_gene,abundance,CDR3aa,CDR3nt
TRBV6-5,12,TRBD2,TRBJ2-7,.,CASSGGLGEQYF,TGTGCCTCCAGCGGGGGGCTCGGCGAGCAGTACTTC
TRBV7-2,14,.,TRBJ1-2,.,CASSLAGQSSSYTF,TGTGCCAGCAGCTTAGCTGGACAGAGCAGTAGCTACACCTTC
TRBV19,15,.,TRBJ2-2,.,CASTLGGAFTGELFF,TGTGCCAGTACCTTGGGGGGGGCCTTCACCGGGGAGCTGTTTTTT
TRBV28,14,TRBD1,TRBJ1-2,.,CASSRGQGKYGYTF,TGTGCCAGCAGTAGGGGACAGGGAAAGTATGGCTACACCTTC
TRBV5-8,13,.,TRBJ2-7,once,CASSQGQIYEQYF,TGTGCCAGCAGCCAGGGACAAATCTACGAGCAGTACTTC
TRBV27,15,TRBD1,TRBJ1-2,.,CASSLSWTGDYGYTF,TGTGCCAGCAGTTTATCATGGACAGGAGACTATGGCTACACCTTC
TRBV9,15,.,TRBJ2-5,.,CASSVGAGEGETQYF,TGTGCCAGCAGCGTAGGGGCAGGGGAGGGAGAGACCCAGTACTTC
TRBV5-4,15,.,TRBJ1-1,.,CASSPMDSMNTEAFF,TGTGCCAGCAGCCCAATGGACAGTATGAACACTGAAGCTTTCTTT
TRBV4-2,16,TRBD2,TRBJ2-7,.,CASSPLVSGGDYEQYF,TGTGCCAGCAGCCCCCTAGTTAGCGGGGGAGACTACGAGCAGTACTTC
TRBV23-1,18,.,TRBJ2-6,.,CASSQPNYRFSGANVLTF,TGCGCCAGCAGTCAACCGAATTACAGGTTCTCTGGGGCCAACGTCCTGACTTTC
TRBV11-2,15,.,TRBJ1-1,.,CASSNPGHTNTEAFF,TGTGCCAGCAGCAACCCGGGACACACGAACACTGAAGCTTTCTTT
TRBV3-1/TRBV3-2,15,TRBD2,TRBJ2-2,.,CASSPGLATAGELFF,TGTGCCAGCAGCCCCGGACTAGCTACGGCCGGGGAGCTGTTTTTT
TRBV19,16,TRBD2,TRBJ2-3,.,CASSILAGSSTDTQYF,TGTGCCAGTAGTATTCTAGCGGGATCTAGCACAGATACGCAGTATTTT
TRBV4-1,15,.,TRBJ2-4,few,CASSQGTGQGNIQYF,TGCGCCAGCAGCCAAGGTACAGGGCAGGGAAACATTCAGTACTTC
TRBV2,16,.,TRBJ2-6,.,CASTLRRVSGANVLTF,TGTGCCAGCACCCTAAGGAGGGTGAGTGGGGCCAACGTCCTGACTTTC
TRBV11-2,14,.,TRBJ1-6,.,CASSQFRVNSPLHF,TGTGCCAGCAGCCAATTCCGGGTGAATTCACCCCTCCACTTT
TRBV15,16,.,TRBJ1-3,.,CATSRDFPGPGNTIYF,TGTGCCACCAGCAGAGATTTCCCAGGGCCCGGAAACACCATATATTTT
TRBV6-4,14,TRBD1,TRBJ2-1,.,CASRGDRGRDEQFF,TGTGCCAGCAGGGGCGACAGGGGGCGAGATGAGCAGTTCTTC
TRBV7-9,16,TRBD1,TRBJ2-3,.,CASSLTGGGGTDTQYF,TGTGCCAGCAGCTTGACAGGGGGCGGGGGCACAGATACGCAGTATTTT
TRBV15,12,.,TRBJ1-1,.,CATRAGGTEAFF,TGTGCCACCAGAGCCGGGGGGACAGAAGCTTTCTTT
TRBV7-3,13,.,TRBJ1-2,few,CANLGVGNYGYTF,TGTGCCAACCTAGGGGTGGGTAACTATGGCTACACCTTC